These T cell receptor beta chains were read from a single sample in a study of T cells in Graves' hyperthyroidism and ophthalmopathy. Using its own MiXCR run on the multiplex PCR reads, TCRdb lists one record per CDR3 protein. This repertoire shows a few hundred thousand distinct CDR3 sequences, approximately 14% found once; its top ten account for roughly a fifth. Sequenced input: blood. All receptors come from an older woman with Graves' ophthalmopathy. CDR3s leave out the opening cysteine and the closing phenylalanine or tryptophan. The order of the fields is V gene, CDR3 protein.

TRBV28 | ASSSPDATNEKLF
TRBV20-1 | SAYPGTSGTYYEQY
TRBV7-6 | ASSKSGGAWEQY
TRBV4-1 | ASSQGPRVGASGSYEQY
TRBV12-3/TRBV12-4 | ASSLEGREFPYEQY
TRBV7-9 | ASSPSGIRTGELF
TRBV7-9 | ASSLVAGDPNEQF
TRBV5-6 | ASSLETGRPGQY
TRBV7-8 | AGDSGSLGGELF
TRBV6-1 | ASSPFRSFYEQY